This T cell receptor beta chain was identified during a study of control samples from healthy donors and cancer patients. V trimming: 1 base; J trimming: 4 bases; junction bases outside the gene matches: 12. This CDR3 has 18 residues. Per germline, CDR1 SGDLS and CDR2 YYNGEE. Assay: immunoSEQ multiplex PCR; the TCRdb copy retains only in-frame clones and omits some. The sample shows some 120,000 clones, roughly nine tenths of them seen only once. Sequenced sample: PBMCs. The chain combines TRBV9 with TRBJ2-1; 9 positions match TRBD2. This TCR came from a woman in her fifties or sixties with colorectal cancer. The CDR3 protein is CASSVSSGGPLLYNEQFF. CDR3 nucleotides: TGTGCCAGCAGCGTATCGAGCGGGGGGCCTCTACTATACAATGAGCAGTTCTTC. Combining the CDR3 with reference TRBV9 and TRBJ2-1 gives the whole variable domain DSGVTQTPKHLITATGQRVTLRCSPRSGDLSVYWYQQSLDQGLQFLIQYYNGEERAKGNILERFSAQQFPDLHSELNLSSLELGDSALYFCASSVSSGGPLLYNEQFFGPGTRLTVL.